The sequence of this T cell receptor beta chain was determined in a study of T cell repertoires in cytomegalovirus infection. Overall study context: Peptides in the study included HLA-C-restricted and HLA-B-restricted CMV epitopes. Indications came from public TCR beta signatures; they pointed to CMV infection and to a matching HLA type.

Study-level findings and limits: It was HLA-C-restricted CMV-specific TCR beta clonotypes that dominated the response ex vivo.

TCRdb itself ran the reads through MiXCR, one entry per CDR3 protein. This sample has roughly 700,000 distinct CDR3 sequences, with around 32% found just once. This clonotype was recorded a few times. Its antigen is still unknown. The CDR3 loop spans 15 amino acids. Trimming cost V 3 bases and J 4 bases; bases outside gene matches: 5. CDR1 and CDR2 (germline): SGHAT, FQNNGV. The chain has TRBV11-2 and TRBJ2-5; 10 bases match TRBD1. The starting material was cultured PBMCs, obtained from culture after CMV antigen stimulation. The sequence derives from a human donor in good health (CMV status not recorded). Some clones in this sample may be carry-over from other donors' samples. Here the CDR3 reads CASSLGQGLTETQYF. CDR3 bases: TGTGCCAGCAGCTTGGGACAGGGGTTGACAGAGACCCAGTACTTC.